The 13 T cell receptor beta chains presented below share a single source sample, sequenced in a study of blood T cell repertoires in COVID-19. The data were produced by immunoSEQ multiplex PCR, yet TCRdb's version contains in-frame clones alone and is incomplete. The data hold roughly 75,000 clones, with roughly 86% observed a single time. The sample was peripheral blood. The source is a woman in her 70s with acute or convalescent COVID-19.

The genes are TRBV10-3 and TRBJ1-1; 7 bases align to TRBD1. J lost 1 base, V lost 4 bases, and 0 bases had no gene match. CDR3 size: 13 residues. Germline V gene sequence: CDR1 ENHRY, CDR2 SYGVKD. The CDR3 spells CAISGDRNTEAFF. Here the CDR3 DNA reads TGTGCCATCAGTGGGGACAGGAACACTGAAGCTTTCTTT.

This clone was seen a handful of times. This rearrangement joins TRBV5-6 to TRBJ2-7, with D tentatively TRBD1 (6 bases). V lost 0 bases, J lost 4 bases, and 14 bases lay in between. This CDR3 region has 15 residues. From germline, CDR1 is SGHDT and CDR2 YYEEEE. CDR3 sequence: CASSLGYMRGYEQYF. CDR3 nucleotide sequence: TGTGCCAGCAGCTTGGGATACATGAGGGGGTACGAGCAGTACTTC.

The chain recombines TRBV29-1 with TRBJ1-5; possible D gene TRBD1, 6 bases. The CDR3 extends over 15 amino acids. CDR1 SQVTM and CDR2 ANQGSEA come from the germline V gene. V lost 6 bases to trimming and J lost 5 bases, with 20 bases between them. The CDR3 sequence is CSVREGGGIYQPQHF. CDR3 nucleotides: TGCAGCGTGCGGGAAGGGGGGGGGATCTATCAGCCCCAGCATTTT.

The V gene is TRBV2, the J gene TRBJ2-5, with TRBD2 matching over 9 bases. The trim removed 1 base at V and 5 bases at J, leaving 5 bases unmatched. This CDR3 is 15 amino acids long. Germline CDR1 SNHLY, CDR2 FYNNEI. CDR3 region: CASSEGGSGRETQYF. The CDR3 DNA follows: TGTGCCAGCAGTGAAGGGGGGAGCGGGAGGGAGACCCAGTACTTC.

J is TRBJ2-1 and V is TRBV5-5; TRBD2 is a possible D gene (6 bases). Germline lookup yields CDR1 SGHKS and CDR2 YYEKEE (reference sequence). Trimming shortened V by 1 base and J by 5 bases, and 13 bases separated the two germline ends. The CDR3 length is 15 residues. The CDR3 sequence is CASSLRLGTHNEQFF. For the CDR3, the DNA is TGTGCCAGCAGCTTGCGACTAGGTACCCACAATGAGCAGTTCTTC.

This clone was recorded once. The DNA of the CDR3 is TGTGCCAGCAGACCCGGGGCAGATACGCAGTATTTT. Translating it yields CASRPGADTQYF. V gene TRBV28 combines with J gene TRBJ2-3, with D possibly being TRBD2 (5 bases). This CDR3 is built from 12 residues. The V gene's germline CDR1 is MDHEN and CDR2 SYDVKM. Between the trimmed V and J ends, which lost 6 bases and 4 bases, there was a span of 8 bases.

CDR3 in DNA: TGTGCCAGCAGTCCGTCCCGGGACAGGGAAAAACTGTTTTTT. It codes for CASSPSRDREKLFF. This chain uses TRBV6-5 with TRBJ1-4, with 8 positions matching TRBD1. The CDR3 length is 14 residues. Germline V CDR1 and CDR2: MNHEY, SVGAGI. V shed 5 bases, J shed 8 bases, and the junction held 7 bases outside the gene matches.

This clone was seen only a few times. CDR3 sequence (DNA): TGTGCCAGTAGTCCGTCGAACACCGGGGAGCTGTTTTTT. This codes for CASSPSNTGELFF. The chain is built from TRBV19 and TRBJ2-2; D remains ambiguous. CDR3 length: 13 residues. The germline gives CDR1 LNHDA, CDR2 SQIVND (reference sequence). Trimming cost V 5 bases and J 0 bases, with 4 bases left between them.

CDR3 sequence: CASSQVYRGTPYTEAFF. The CDR3 DNA sequence: TGTGCCAGCAGCCAAGTTTACAGGGGAACCCCGTACACTGAAGCTTTCTTT. The chain employs TRBV3-1 (or the pseudogene TRBV3-2) and TRBJ1-1; 7 nucleotides line up with TRBD1. The germline V gene has CDR1 LGHDT and CDR2 YNNKEL (reference sequence). V lost 1 base to trimming and J lost 3 bases; unmatched junction nucleotides: 11. This CDR3 region has 17 residues.

The genes are TRBV2 and TRBJ2-7; 7 bases line up with TRBD2. V shed 8 bases and J 2 bases; nucleotides not matched to a gene: 0. The V gene's germline CDR1 is SNHLY and CDR2 FYNNEI. The CDR3 spans 11 residues. This CDR3 is CASGRAYEQYF. DNA of the CDR3: TGTGCCAGCGGGAGGGCCTACGAGCAGTACTTC.

This chain links TRBV29-1 with TRBJ2-7, with 8 nucleotides matching TRBD1. CDR1 is SQVTM and CDR2 is ANQGSEA in the germline V gene. CDR3 length: 13 amino acids. J lost 6 bases, V lost 7 bases, and 11 bases had no gene match. The DNA of the CDR3 is TGCAGCGCTGGGCTGGACAGGGTAACCGAGCAGTACTTC. It encodes CSAGLDRVTEQYF.

V and J are TRBV14 and TRBJ2-5; 9 bases match TRBD2. This CDR3 is built from 16 residues. After removal of 4 bases from V and 2 bases from J, the junction contained 8 bases not matched to a gene. Germline V gene data show CDR1 as SGHDN and CDR2 as FVKESK. DNA of the CDR3: TGTGCCAGCAGCCCCGGGGTAGCGGGGGTACAAGAGACCCAGTACTTC. This translates into CASSPGVAGVQETQYF.

This chain connects TRBV12-2 to TRBJ2-7; the DNA was not used to check the table's D call, TRBD2. TRBV12-2 is noted as a pseudogene. This CDR3 has 19 residues. CDR3 residues: CASRRRGFRTSGWGRQQYF. The CDR3 DNA is TGTGCAAGTCGACGTCGTGGATTCCGGACTAGCGGGTGGGGTAGGCAGCAGTACTTC.